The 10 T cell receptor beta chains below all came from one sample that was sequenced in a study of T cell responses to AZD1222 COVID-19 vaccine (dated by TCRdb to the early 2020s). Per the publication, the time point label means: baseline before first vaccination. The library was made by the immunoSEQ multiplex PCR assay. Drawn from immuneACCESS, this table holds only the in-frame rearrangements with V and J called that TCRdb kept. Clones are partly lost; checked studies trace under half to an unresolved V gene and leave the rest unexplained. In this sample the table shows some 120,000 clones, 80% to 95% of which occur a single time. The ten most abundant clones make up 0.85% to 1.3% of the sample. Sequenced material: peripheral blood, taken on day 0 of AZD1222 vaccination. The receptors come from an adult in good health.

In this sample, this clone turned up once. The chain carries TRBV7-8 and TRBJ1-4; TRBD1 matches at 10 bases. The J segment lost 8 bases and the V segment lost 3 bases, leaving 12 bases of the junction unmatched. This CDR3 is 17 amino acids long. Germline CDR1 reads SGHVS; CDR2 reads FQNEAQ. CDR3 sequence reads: CASSFPGQGPREEKLFF. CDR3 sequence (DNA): TGTGCCAGCAGCTTTCCGGGACAGGGGCCGCGTGAGGAAAAACTGTTTTTT.

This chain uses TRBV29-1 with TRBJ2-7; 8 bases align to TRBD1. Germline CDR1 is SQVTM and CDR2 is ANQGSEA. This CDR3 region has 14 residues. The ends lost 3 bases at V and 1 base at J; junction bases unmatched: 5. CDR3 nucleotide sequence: TGCAGCGTTGACTATGGGGACAGGTCCTACGAGCAGTACTTC. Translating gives CSVDYGDRSYEQYF.

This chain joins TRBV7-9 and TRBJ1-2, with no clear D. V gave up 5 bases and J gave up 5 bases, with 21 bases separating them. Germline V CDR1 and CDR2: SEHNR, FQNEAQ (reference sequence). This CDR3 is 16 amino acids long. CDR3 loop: CASSPSGPSAGYGYTF. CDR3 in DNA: TGTGCCAGCAGCCCCAGCGGGCCTTCTGCGGGGTATGGCTACACCTTC.

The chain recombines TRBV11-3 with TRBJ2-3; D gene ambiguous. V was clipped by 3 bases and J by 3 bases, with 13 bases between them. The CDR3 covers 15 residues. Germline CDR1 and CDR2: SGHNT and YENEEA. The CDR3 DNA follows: TGTGCCAGCAGCTTCCGGGCCAGAACAACAGATACGCAGTATTTT. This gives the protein CASSFRARTTDTQYF.

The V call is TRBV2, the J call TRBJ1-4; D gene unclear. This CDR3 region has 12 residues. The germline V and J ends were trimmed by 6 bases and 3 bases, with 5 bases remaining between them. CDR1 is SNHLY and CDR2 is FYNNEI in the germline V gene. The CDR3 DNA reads TGTGCCAGCAGGCGCGCTAATGAAAAACTGTTTTTT. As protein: CASRRANEKLFF.

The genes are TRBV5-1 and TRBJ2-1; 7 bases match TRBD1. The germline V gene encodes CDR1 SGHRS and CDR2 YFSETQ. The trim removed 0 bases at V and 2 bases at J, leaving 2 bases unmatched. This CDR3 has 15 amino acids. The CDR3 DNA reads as TGCGCCAGCAGCTTGGACAGGGGAACCTACAATGAGCAGTTCTTC. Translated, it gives CASSLDRGTYNEQFF.

DNA for the CDR3: TGTGCCAGCAGTCCCTCCTGGGGTCCCCGTCCTTACGAGCAGTACTTC. Translation: CASSPSWGPRPYEQYF. The V gene is TRBV27, the J gene TRBJ2-7; the D is unclear. The V end was cut by 5 bases, the J end by 4 bases, with 21 bases between. Per the germline V gene, CDR1 is MNHEY and CDR2 is SMNVEV (reference sequence). This CDR3 is built from 16 residues.

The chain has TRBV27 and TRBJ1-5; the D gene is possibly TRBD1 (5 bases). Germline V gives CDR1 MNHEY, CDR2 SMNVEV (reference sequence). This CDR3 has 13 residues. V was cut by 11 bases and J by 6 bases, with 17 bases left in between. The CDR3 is CAGEGRVGQPQHF. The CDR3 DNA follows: TGTGCCGGGGAAGGCAGGGTGGGTCAGCCCCAGCATTTT.

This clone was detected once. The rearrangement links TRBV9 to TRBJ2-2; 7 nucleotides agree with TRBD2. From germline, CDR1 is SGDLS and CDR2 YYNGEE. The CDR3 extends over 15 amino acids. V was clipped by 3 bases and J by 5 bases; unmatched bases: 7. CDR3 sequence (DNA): TGTGCCAGCAGCGCTCAGCGGGGTGGGACCGGGGAGCTGTTTTTT. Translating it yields CASSAQRGGTGELFF.

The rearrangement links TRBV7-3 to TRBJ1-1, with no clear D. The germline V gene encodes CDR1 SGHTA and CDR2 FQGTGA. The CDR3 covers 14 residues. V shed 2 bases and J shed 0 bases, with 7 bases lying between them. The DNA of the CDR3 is TGTGCCAGCAGCTTAGGAGACCTGAACACTGAAGCTTTCTTT. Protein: CASSLGDLNTEAFF.